This paragraph covers one TCR beta chain sequence. Antigen: not known. The CDR3 consists of 15 residues. V shed 3 bases, J shed 10 bases, and the junction held 8 bases outside the gene matches. Employing constant-segment primers, 5'RACE generated TCR alpha and TCR beta cDNA libraries bearing sample barcodes and UMIs. TCRdb re-called the 5' RACE reads through MiXCR, storing one row per CDR3 protein. The sample lists approximately 300,000 distinct CDR3 sequences; roughly a fifth were seen once. This specimen belongs to a study of T-cell memory formation after mild COVID-19. Study-level results: Some clones that responded were present in memory (sampled pre-infection), which suggests cross-reactive memory joined. Clones that contracted from day 15 to 85 had balanced CD4/CD8; later expanders were CD4+ biased. Contracting CD8+ clones were enriched in EMRA, CD4+ mainly in CM and EM.

The source of this sequence is a man aged 18 to 30 who had mild COVID-19 (a few samples of this study predate the infection). Cell type and time point are not known. This chain joins TRBV12-3 or TRBV12-4 and TRBJ2-1; TRBD2 aligns across 11 bases. Material: PBMCs or a T cell subset sorted from them (not recorded which). CDR3 DNA: TGTGCCAGCAGTTTTAGCGGGGGGGCTGAGTGGGAGCAGTTCTTC. This gives the protein CASSFSGGAEWEQFF.